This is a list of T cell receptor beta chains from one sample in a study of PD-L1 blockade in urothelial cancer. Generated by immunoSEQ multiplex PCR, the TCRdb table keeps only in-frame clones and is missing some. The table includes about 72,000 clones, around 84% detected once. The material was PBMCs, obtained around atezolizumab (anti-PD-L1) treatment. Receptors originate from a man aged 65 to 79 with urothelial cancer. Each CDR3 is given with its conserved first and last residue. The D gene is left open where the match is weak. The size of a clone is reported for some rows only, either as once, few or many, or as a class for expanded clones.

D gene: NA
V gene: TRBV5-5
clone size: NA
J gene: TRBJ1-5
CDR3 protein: CASSLQGANQPQHF
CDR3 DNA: TGTGCCAGCAGCTTACAGGGTGCCAATCAGCCCCAGCATTTT

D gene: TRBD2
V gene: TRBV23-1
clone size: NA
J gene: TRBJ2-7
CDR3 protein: CASSQSGVAGAYEQYF
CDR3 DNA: TGCGCCAGCAGTCAATCGGGGGTAGCGGGAGCCTACGAGCAGTACTTC

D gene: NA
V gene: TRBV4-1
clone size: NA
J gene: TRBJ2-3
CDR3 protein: CASSQRDTRADTQYF
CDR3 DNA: TGCGCCAGCAGCCAACGGGACACCCGTGCAGATACGCAGTATTTT

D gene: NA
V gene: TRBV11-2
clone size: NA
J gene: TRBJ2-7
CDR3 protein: CASSLYQANYEQYF
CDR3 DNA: TGTGCCAGCAGCTTGTATCAGGCCAACTACGAGCAGTACTTC

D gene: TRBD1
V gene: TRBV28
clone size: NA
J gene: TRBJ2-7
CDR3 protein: CASTSPGQGYEQYF
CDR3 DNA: TGTGCCAGCACCTCTCCGGGACAGGGGTACGAGCAGTACTTC

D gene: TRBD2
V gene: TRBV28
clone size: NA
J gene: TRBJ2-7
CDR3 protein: CASSLGLLKYEQYF
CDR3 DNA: TGTGCCAGCAGCCTGGGACTACTAAAATACGAGCAGTACTTC

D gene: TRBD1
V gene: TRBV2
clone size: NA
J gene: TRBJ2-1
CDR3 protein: CASSDWTGTYNEQFF
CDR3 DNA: TGTGCCAGCAGTGACTGGACAGGGACCTACAATGAGCAGTTCTTC

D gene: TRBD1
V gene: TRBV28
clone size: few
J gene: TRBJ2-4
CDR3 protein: CASSRQGNRNIQYF
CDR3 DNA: TGTGCCAGCAGTCGACAGGGGAATAGAAACATTCAGTACTTC

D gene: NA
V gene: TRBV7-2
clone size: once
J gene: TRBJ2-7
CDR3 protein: CASSSNFLEQYF
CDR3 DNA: TGTGCCAGCAGCTCAAACTTTCTCGAGCAGTACTTC

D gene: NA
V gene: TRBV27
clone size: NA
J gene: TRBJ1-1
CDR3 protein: CASSLSGYGEAFF
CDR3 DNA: TGTGCCAGCAGTTTATCGGGCTATGGTGAAGCTTTCTTT

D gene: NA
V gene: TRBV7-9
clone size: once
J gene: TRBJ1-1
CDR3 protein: CASSFSRDTEAFF
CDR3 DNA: TGTGCCAGCAGCTTCTCCAGGGACACTGAAGCTTTCTTT

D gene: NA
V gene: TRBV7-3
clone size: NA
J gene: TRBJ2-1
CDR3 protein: CASSLRGGAQFF
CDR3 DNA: TGTGCCAGCAGCTTAAGGGGGGGGGCGCAGTTCTTC

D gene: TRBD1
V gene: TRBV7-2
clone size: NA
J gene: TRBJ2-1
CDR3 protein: CASSSRAFGTGGYNEQFF
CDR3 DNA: TGTGCCAGCAGCTCCCGTGCGTTTGGGACAGGGGGCTACAATGAGCAGTTCTTC

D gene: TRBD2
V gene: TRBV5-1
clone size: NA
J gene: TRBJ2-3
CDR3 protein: CASRKLAGGTDTQYF
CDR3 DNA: TGCGCCAGCAGGAAGCTAGCGGGGGGCACAGATACGCAGTATTTT

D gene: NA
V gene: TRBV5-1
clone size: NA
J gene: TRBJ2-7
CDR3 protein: CASSLGSGAYEQYF
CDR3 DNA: TGCGCCAGCAGCTTGGGTAGCGGAGCCTACGAGCAGTACTTC